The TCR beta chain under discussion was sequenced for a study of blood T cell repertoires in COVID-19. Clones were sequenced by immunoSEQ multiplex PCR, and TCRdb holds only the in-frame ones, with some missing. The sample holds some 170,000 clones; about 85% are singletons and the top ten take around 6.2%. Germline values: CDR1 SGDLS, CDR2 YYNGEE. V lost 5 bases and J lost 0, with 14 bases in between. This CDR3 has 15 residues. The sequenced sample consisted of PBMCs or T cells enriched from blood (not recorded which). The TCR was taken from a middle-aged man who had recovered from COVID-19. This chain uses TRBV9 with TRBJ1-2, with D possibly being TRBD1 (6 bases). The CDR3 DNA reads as TGTGCCAGCAGGGGGGCGACCTTGACTAACTATGGCTACACCTTC. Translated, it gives CASRGATLTNYGYTF.